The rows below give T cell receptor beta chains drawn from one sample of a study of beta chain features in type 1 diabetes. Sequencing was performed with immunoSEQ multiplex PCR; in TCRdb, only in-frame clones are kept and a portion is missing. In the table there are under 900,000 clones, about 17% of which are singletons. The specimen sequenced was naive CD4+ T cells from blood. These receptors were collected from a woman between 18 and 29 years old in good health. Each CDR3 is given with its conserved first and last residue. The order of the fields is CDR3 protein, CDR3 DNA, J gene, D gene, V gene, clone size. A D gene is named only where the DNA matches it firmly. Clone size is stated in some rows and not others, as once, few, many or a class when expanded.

CDR3aa: CASNIANQETQYF; CDR3nt: TGTGCCAGCAATATCGCAAACCAAGAGACCCAGTACTTC; j_gene: TRBJ2-5; d_gene: NA; v_gene: TRBV14; abundance: few
CDR3aa: CASSLLEAAVDEQFF; CDR3nt: TGCGCCAGCAGCCTTCTAGAGGCGGCGGTAGATGAGCAGTTCTTC; j_gene: TRBJ2-1; d_gene: NA; v_gene: TRBV4-3; abundance: few
CDR3aa: CASSLHSGRPYNEQFF; CDR3nt: TGTGCCAGCAGCTTACATAGCGGGAGGCCCTACAATGAGCAGTTCTTC; j_gene: TRBJ2-1; d_gene: TRBD2; v_gene: TRBV7-9; abundance: few
CDR3aa: CASSYWLNNEQFF; CDR3nt: TGTGCCAGCAGTTACTGGCTAAACAATGAGCAGTTCTTC; j_gene: TRBJ2-1; d_gene: NA; v_gene: TRBV6-6; abundance: few
CDR3aa: CASSFGSLAGAYEQYF; CDR3nt: TGTGCCAGCAGCTTCGGTTCCCTAGCGGGGGCCTACGAGCAGTACTTC; j_gene: TRBJ2-7; d_gene: TRBD2; v_gene: TRBV7-2; abundance: NA
CDR3aa: CASSLVENTEAFF; CDR3nt: TGTGCCAGCAGCTTAGTAGAGAACACTGAAGCTTTCTTT; j_gene: TRBJ1-1; d_gene: NA; v_gene: TRBV11-2; abundance: NA
CDR3aa: CASSPGLARETQYF; CDR3nt: TGTGCCAGCAGCCCGGGACTGGCCAGGGAGACCCAGTACTTC; j_gene: TRBJ2-5; d_gene: NA; v_gene: TRBV28; abundance: few
CDR3aa: CASSPPLGIAFEQYF; CDR3nt: TGTGCCAGCTCACCACCGTTAGGGATCGCTTTTGAGCAGTACTTC; j_gene: TRBJ2-7; d_gene: NA; v_gene: TRBV18; abundance: NA
CDR3aa: CASSPGTNNEQFF; CDR3nt: TGTGCCAGCTCACCGGGGACAAACAATGAGCAGTTCTTC; j_gene: TRBJ2-1; d_gene: NA; v_gene: TRBV18; abundance: NA
CDR3aa: CASSMQRGGGLGNQPQHF; CDR3nt: TGTGCCAGTAGCATGCAACGGGGAGGGGGCTTGGGCAATCAGCCCCAGCATTTT; j_gene: TRBJ1-5; d_gene: TRBD1; v_gene: TRBV19; abundance: few
CDR3aa: CASSQYRNQPQHF; CDR3nt: TGTGCCAGCAGCCAGTACAGGAATCAGCCCCAGCATTTT; j_gene: TRBJ1-5; d_gene: NA; v_gene: TRBV6-5; abundance: NA
CDR3aa: CASSQGNTGELFF; CDR3nt: TGTGCCAGCAGCCAAGGGAACACCGGGGAGCTGTTTTTT; j_gene: TRBJ2-2; d_gene: NA; v_gene: TRBV4-2; abundance: few
CDR3aa: CATSTAWRANEKLFF; CDR3nt: TGTGCCACCAGCACCGCCTGGAGAGCAAATGAAAAACTGTTTTTT; j_gene: TRBJ1-4; d_gene: NA; v_gene: TRBV15; abundance: NA
CDR3aa: CASKAGTGTYEQYF; CDR3nt: TGCGCCAGCAAAGCCGGGACGGGGACCTACGAGCAGTACTTC; j_gene: TRBJ2-7; d_gene: NA; v_gene: TRBV5-1; abundance: few
CDR3aa: CASSPFGEEGLFF; CDR3nt: TGTGCCAGCTCACCGTTCGGGGAGGAGGGACTGTTTTTT; j_gene: TRBJ1-4; d_gene: NA; v_gene: TRBV18; abundance: few
CDR3aa: CASSFTTSGSTDTQYF; CDR3nt: TGTGCCAGCAGTTTCACCACTAGCGGGAGCACAGATACGCAGTATTTT; j_gene: TRBJ2-3; d_gene: TRBD2; v_gene: TRBV27; abundance: few
CDR3aa: CASSFPRQGEQYF; CDR3nt: TGTGCCAGCAGCTTCCCTAGACAGGGCGAGCAGTACTTC; j_gene: TRBJ2-7; d_gene: TRBD1; v_gene: TRBV5-4; abundance: few
CDR3aa: CASSLGAGTSGNNEQFF; CDR3nt: TGTGCCAGCAGCTTAGGGGCCGGGACTAGCGGAAACAATGAGCAGTTCTTC; j_gene: TRBJ2-1; d_gene: TRBD2; v_gene: TRBV7-9; abundance: few
CDR3aa: CASSPRGLAGGEQFF; CDR3nt: TGTGCCAGCTCACCCCGGGGACTAGCGGGAGGTGAGCAGTTCTTC; j_gene: TRBJ2-1; d_gene: TRBD2; v_gene: TRBV18; abundance: few
CDR3aa: CASTRAGTGYNEQFF; CDR3nt: TGTGCCAGCACCCGGGCCGGGACAGGTTACAATGAGCAGTTCTTC; j_gene: TRBJ2-1; d_gene: TRBD1; v_gene: TRBV7-9; abundance: NA
CDR3aa: CASSPLEGHSYEQYF; CDR3nt: TGTGCCAGCTCACCCCTCGAGGGACATTCCTACGAGCAGTACTTC; j_gene: TRBJ2-7; d_gene: NA; v_gene: TRBV18; abundance: few
CDR3aa: CASSPTGGRPQNIQYF; CDR3nt: TGTGCCAGCTCACCTACAGGGGGGAGACCACAAAACATTCAGTACTTC; j_gene: TRBJ2-4; d_gene: TRBD1; v_gene: TRBV18; abundance: NA
CDR3aa: CASSLGQFTDTQYF; CDR3nt: TGTGCCAGCAGCCTGGGACAGTTCACAGATACGCAGTATTTT; j_gene: TRBJ2-3; d_gene: TRBD1; v_gene: TRBV7-2; abundance: few
CDR3aa: CATSGTGSSNEQFF; CDR3nt: TGTGCCACCAGCGGGACAGGTTCCTCGAATGAGCAGTTCTTC; j_gene: TRBJ2-1; d_gene: TRBD1; v_gene: TRBV15; abundance: once
CDR3aa: CASSYGRDGYEQYF; CDR3nt: TGTGCCAGCAGTTACGGGCGGGATGGGTACGAGCAGTACTTC; j_gene: TRBJ2-7; d_gene: NA; v_gene: TRBV6-5; abundance: NA
CDR3aa: CASSLQSDTQYF; CDR3nt: TGTGCCAGCAGCTTGCAATCAGATACGCAGTATTTT; j_gene: TRBJ2-3; d_gene: NA; v_gene: TRBV7-2; abundance: few
CDR3aa: CASSLAATNEKLFF; CDR3nt: TGTGCCAGCAGCTTAGCAGCAACTAATGAAAAACTGTTTTTT; j_gene: TRBJ1-4; d_gene: NA; v_gene: TRBV7-9; abundance: NA
CDR3aa: CASSPREGAGYTF; CDR3nt: TGTGCCAGCAGTCCCCGAGAGGGGGCTGGCTACACCTTC; j_gene: TRBJ1-2; d_gene: TRBD1; v_gene: TRBV4-2; abundance: NA
CDR3aa: CASSLGLAGNSYEQYF; CDR3nt: TGTGCCAGCAGCTTAGGACTAGCGGGAAACTCCTACGAGCAGTACTTC; j_gene: TRBJ2-7; d_gene: TRBD2; v_gene: TRBV13; abundance: NA
CDR3aa: CASSYAQGVYEQYF; CDR3nt: TGTGCCAGCAGTTACGCCCAGGGGGTCTACGAGCAGTACTTC; j_gene: TRBJ2-7; d_gene: TRBD1; v_gene: TRBV6-5; abundance: NA
CDR3aa: CASSSIEGLAGSLQQYF; CDR3nt: TGTGCCAGCAGTTCGATCGAAGGACTAGCGGGATCTTTGCAGCAGTACTTC; j_gene: TRBJ2-7; d_gene: TRBD2; v_gene: TRBV27; abundance: few
CDR3aa: CASSPSVGGDEQFF; CDR3nt: TGTGCCAGCAGTCCTAGCGTCGGGGGCGATGAGCAGTTCTTC; j_gene: TRBJ2-1; d_gene: NA; v_gene: TRBV5-4; abundance: NA
CDR3aa: CASTRGPYQPQHF; CDR3nt: TGTGCCAGCACGAGGGGACCCTATCAGCCCCAGCATTTT; j_gene: TRBJ1-5; d_gene: NA; v_gene: TRBV28; abundance: few
CDR3aa: CASSSRSSGANVLTF; CDR3nt: TGTGCCAGCAGCTCACGGAGCTCTGGGGCCAACGTCCTGACTTTC; j_gene: TRBJ2-6; d_gene: NA; v_gene: TRBV7-8; abundance: few
CDR3aa: CASSQARLAGGELFF; CDR3nt: TGCGCCAGCAGCCAAGCTAGACTAGCGGGAGGGGAGCTGTTTTTT; j_gene: TRBJ2-2; d_gene: TRBD2; v_gene: TRBV4-1; abundance: NA
CDR3aa: CASSQATRDRASMGKNIQYF; CDR3nt: TGTGCCAGCAGCCAAGCGACTCGTGACAGGGCTTCAATGGGCAAAAACATTCAGTACTTC; j_gene: TRBJ2-4; d_gene: NA; v_gene: TRBV21-1; abundance: few
CDR3aa: CASSQDRGVGDGEKLFF; CDR3nt: TGCGCCAGCAGCCAAGATCGGGGAGTGGGTGACGGTGAAAAACTGTTTTTT; j_gene: TRBJ1-4; d_gene: NA; v_gene: TRBV4-3; abundance: few
CDR3aa: CASSLDARETQYF; CDR3nt: TGCGCCAGCAGCTTGGATGCGAGAGAGACCCAGTACTTC; j_gene: TRBJ2-5; d_gene: NA; v_gene: TRBV5-1; abundance: NA
CDR3aa: CASSSGTGAGEQYF; CDR3nt: TGTGCCAGCAGCTCCGGGACAGGGGCCGGAGAGCAGTACTTC; j_gene: TRBJ2-7; d_gene: TRBD1; v_gene: TRBV4-2; abundance: few
CDR3aa: CASSSQGSYGYTF; CDR3nt: TGTGCCAGCAGTTCTCAGGGCTCCTATGGCTACACCTTC; j_gene: TRBJ1-2; d_gene: NA; v_gene: TRBV28; abundance: NA
CDR3aa: CASSLEQYNEQFF; CDR3nt: TGTGCCAGCAGCTTAGAGCAATACAATGAGCAGTTCTTC; j_gene: TRBJ2-1; d_gene: NA; v_gene: TRBV7-9; abundance: few
CDR3aa: CASSLGTGGSSYEQYF; CDR3nt: TGTGCCAGCAGTTTAGGGACAGGGGGCAGCTCCTACGAGCAGTACTTC; j_gene: TRBJ2-7; d_gene: TRBD1; v_gene: TRBV27; abundance: few
CDR3aa: CASTPREGTGGRYEQYF; CDR3nt: TGTGCCAGCACCCCCCGTGAGGGGACAGGGGGCAGGTACGAGCAGTACTTC; j_gene: TRBJ2-7; d_gene: TRBD1; v_gene: TRBV11-2; abundance: few
CDR3aa: CASSLTDYSNQPQHF; CDR3nt: TGTGCCAGCAGCCTCACAGACTATAGCAATCAGCCCCAGCATTTT; j_gene: TRBJ1-5; d_gene: NA; v_gene: TRBV7-8; abundance: few
CDR3aa: CASTPGWMAGELFF; CDR3nt: TGTGCCAGCACCCCGGGGTGGATGGCCGGGGAGCTGTTTTTT; j_gene: TRBJ2-2; d_gene: NA; v_gene: TRBV2; abundance: NA
CDR3aa: CASSLNSPGNTIYF; CDR3nt: TGTGCCAGCAGCTTGAACAGCCCTGGAAACACCATATATTTT; j_gene: TRBJ1-3; d_gene: NA; v_gene: TRBV7-9; abundance: many
CDR3aa: CASSLRHTDTQYF; CDR3nt: TGTGCCAGCAGTCTCCGGCACACAGATACGCAGTATTTT; j_gene: TRBJ2-3; d_gene: NA; v_gene: TRBV27; abundance: NA
CDR3aa: CASPIAGVEQFF; CDR3nt: TGTGCCAGCCCCATAGCGGGAGTTGAGCAGTTCTTC; j_gene: TRBJ2-1; d_gene: TRBD2; v_gene: TRBV2; abundance: few
CDR3aa: CASRSGTSGTSGANVLTF; CDR3nt: TGTGCCAGCCGATCTGGGACTAGCGGGACCTCTGGGGCCAACGTCCTGACTTTC; j_gene: TRBJ2-6; d_gene: TRBD2; v_gene: TRBV19; abundance: NA
CDR3aa: CASRKIWGTDTQYF; CDR3nt: TGTGCCAGCAGGAAAATTTGGGGCACAGATACGCAGTATTTT; j_gene: TRBJ2-3; d_gene: NA; v_gene: TRBV5-6; abundance: NA
CDR3aa: CASSLRYEQYF; CDR3nt: TGTGCCAGCAGTTTAAGATACGAGCAGTACTTC; j_gene: TRBJ2-7; d_gene: NA; v_gene: TRBV28; abundance: few
CDR3aa: CASQTVVYTEAFF; CDR3nt: TGTGCCAGTCAGACAGTAGTGTATACTGAAGCTTTCTTT; j_gene: TRBJ1-1; d_gene: NA; v_gene: TRBV7-9; abundance: few
CDR3aa: CSAGVDFGELFF; CDR3nt: TGCAGCGCCGGAGTTGATTTCGGGGAGCTGTTTTTT; j_gene: TRBJ2-2; d_gene: NA; v_gene: TRBV29-1; abundance: NA
CDR3aa: CASSLARVVMGRNRSEAFF; CDR3nt: TGTGCCAGCAGCTTAGCGAGGGTAGTCATGGGCAGGAACAGGTCCGAAGCTTTCTTT; j_gene: TRBJ1-1; d_gene: NA; v_gene: TRBV7-2; abundance: NA
CDR3aa: CASSQATGLDEQFF; CDR3nt: TGTGCCAGCAGCCAAGCAACCGGGCTAGATGAGCAGTTCTTC; j_gene: TRBJ2-1; d_gene: NA; v_gene: TRBV4-2; abundance: NA